This T cell receptor (beta chain) came from a study of molecular identifiers for immune sequencing clone quantification. Study-wide background: Replicate RNA from around 20,000 or 100,000 naive CD8 T cells formed five aliquots; four were sequenced. Overall study results and limits: Researchers reportedly could pick up spiked Jurkat TCR RNA from one cell mixed into 1 million or so naive cells.

In preparing bulk TCR libraries, previously described methods and listed TCR primers were used. TCRdb analysed the PCR reads with MiXCR anew, one entry per CDR3 protein. The sample has approximately 550,000 distinct CDR3 sequences, about a fifth seen once. On this clonotype itself: Its specificity is unknown.

Naive CD8 T cell sorting was performed on the CD8+CD4-CCR7+CD45RA+ phenotype. Trimming stripped 1 base from V and 3 bases from J, with 21 bases between. CDR1 and CDR2 from the germline V gene are ENHRY and SYGVKD. The CDR3 extends over 18 amino acids. J is TRBJ1-1 and V is TRBV10-3; tentatively, D is TRBD1 (6 bases). The TCR originated in a human donor in good health. Some libraries in this study had Jurkat cell RNA spiked in. The sequenced sample was naive CD8+ T cells from blood, with Jurkat cell RNA spiked in. Subset reported: FACS-sorted CD8+CD4-CCR7+CD45RA+ naive T cells. As DNA, the CDR3 is TGTGCCATCAGTGAGTTTGGGCCCCGGCAAGGGGGTGACACTGAAGCTTTCTTT. As protein: CAISEFGPRQGGDTEAFF.